This T cell receptor beta chain was documented in a study of blood T cell repertoires in COVID-19. In the study overall: Sites across the United States, Italy and Spain contributed samples from acute and convalescent COVID-19. In each case, the material was cDNA or gDNA derived from T cells, B-cell-depleted T cells, or PBMCs.

This CDR3 comprises 17 residues. The V gene's germline CDR1 is SGHKS and CDR2 YYEKEE (reference sequence). The V end lost 4 bases, the J end lost 3 bases, and 23 bases lay between the germline ends. Sequenced by immunoSEQ multiplex PCR; TCRdb stores in-frame clones only, minus some. Here the sample spans fewer than 500,000 clones, roughly 90% being singletons. This TCR was recovered from a woman aged 25-40 years with acute COVID-19. The sample taken for sequencing was PBMCs or T cells enriched from blood (not recorded which). This sequence joins TRBV5-5 and TRBJ2-7, with D possibly matching TRBD1 (5 bases). This chain's CDR3 is CASSTRPETQGIYEQYF. The CDR3 DNA reads TGTGCCAGCAGCACCCGCCCTGAGACCCAGGGTATCTACGAGCAGTACTTC.